These 16 T cell receptor beta chains share one sample of origin, sequenced in a study of blood T cell repertoires in COVID-19. Method: immunoSEQ multiplex PCR; TCRdb's copy keeps in-frame clones and lacks some. Of approximately 61,000 clones detected, approximately 80% appear once; the ten largest clones hold around 6%. Sequencing used peripheral blood. The source of these receptors is a woman aged 70-85 years with acute or convalescent COVID-19.

V usage is TRBV6-2 or TRBV6-3 and J usage is TRBJ2-2; TRBD2 aligns across 14 bases. This CDR3 comprises 21 residues. Germline CDR1 is MNHEY and CDR2 is SVGEGT. V lost 5 bases, J lost 1 base, and 15 bases stayed unmatched. The CDR3 bases are TGTGCCAGCAGTCACCGACTAGCGGGGGGGAAGAATACGATGAACACCGGGGAGCTGTTTTTT. It specifies CASSHRLAGGKNTMNTGELFF.

The chain employs TRBV7-3 and TRBJ2-3; a weak D match, TRBD1 (7 bases). CDR3 length equals 14 residues. The germline V and J ends were trimmed by 6 bases and 7 bases, with 17 bases remaining between them. Per germline, CDR1 SGHTA and CDR2 FQGTGA. The CDR3 is CASSAGGSTNTQYF. Here the CDR3 DNA reads TGTGCCAGCAGTGCAGGGGGGTCGACGAATACGCAGTATTTT.

The chain carries TRBV11-3 and TRBJ2-3, with 7 bases matching TRBD2. This CDR3 has 13 residues. Trimming took 7 bases from V and 2 from J; bases not matched to a gene: 3. The germline CDR1 and CDR2 sequences are SGHNT and YENEEA. Here the CDR3 reads CASTAGVTDTQYF. The CDR3 bases are TGTGCCAGCACCGCGGGGGTCACAGATACGCAGTATTTT.

J is TRBJ1-5 and V is TRBV5-8; 9 positions agree with TRBD1. V lost 6 bases, J lost 4 bases, and 11 bases stayed unmatched. Germline V lookup: CDR1 SGHTS, CDR2 YDEGEE. The CDR3 extends over 16 amino acids. The CDR3 here is CASTSGQGRSNQPQHF. The CDR3 DNA reads as TGTGCCAGCACTTCGGGACAGGGTAGGAGTAATCAGCCCCAGCATTTT.

The chain employs TRBV4-2 and TRBJ2-1, with 11 nucleotides matching TRBD2. Germline-derived CDR1 and CDR2 are LGHNA and YNFKEQ. V lost 3 bases to trimming and J lost 4 bases; unmatched junction nucleotides: 8. The length of the CDR3 is 17 residues. This chain's CDR3 is CASSHSLAGGGYNEQFF. CDR3 coding DNA: TGTGCCAGCAGCCACAGCTTAGCGGGGGGGGGATACAATGAGCAGTTCTTC.

The sample holds one count of this clone. The genes are TRBV9 and TRBJ1-3, with D possibly being TRBD1 (6 bases). V was pared by 4 bases and J by 0 bases, with 14 bases between. Germline V CDR1 and CDR2: SGDLS, YYNGEE. The CDR3 runs to 16 residues. The DNA of the CDR3 is TGTGCCAGCAGCCCATGGACAGCCAACTCTGGAAACACCATATATTTT. This encodes CASSPWTANSGNTIYF.

This clone has more than one count but fewer than ten. The rearrangement uses TRBV19 and TRBJ2-2; TRBD2 agrees at 7 bases. The J segment lost 0 bases and the V segment lost 2 bases, leaving 3 bases of the junction unmatched. CDR1 LNHDA and CDR2 SQIVND come from the germline V gene (reference sequence). The CDR3 spans 16 residues. In nucleotides, the CDR3 is TGTGCCAGTAGTATAAACGCGGGGGCGAACACCGGGGAGCTGTTTTTT. This sequence encodes CASSINAGANTGELFF.

This rearrangement joins TRBV11-3 to TRBJ1-2; D might be TRBD1 (5 bases). The CDR3 consists of 15 residues. CDR1 and CDR2 from the germline V gene are SGHNT and YENEEA. V lost 5 bases and J lost 4, with 17 bases in between. CDR3 DNA: TGTGCCAGCAGCCCGCGAGGGCACGGGGGCTATGGCTACACCTTC. Its protein product is CASSPRGHGGYGYTF.

The chain recombines TRBV5-1 with TRBJ2-1, with D unclear. Germline CDR1 and CDR2: SGHRS and YFSETQ. The V end was cut by 0 bases, the J end by 3 bases, with 10 bases between. The CDR3 runs 15 residues. The DNA for the CDR3 is TGCGCCAGCAGCTTGGACCTCCTCGGCTACAATGAGCAGTTCTTC. It encodes CASSLDLLGYNEQFF.

CDR3: CASKTSGGAGTQYF. CDR3 DNA sequence: TGTGCCAGCAAGACTAGCGGGGGGGCCGGGACCCAGTACTTC. V usage is TRBV2 and J usage is TRBJ2-5, with 14 bases identical to TRBD2. Germline V gene data show CDR1 as SNHLY and CDR2 as FYNNEI. After removal of 7 bases from V and 7 bases from J, the junction contained 5 bases not matched to a gene. The CDR3 is 14 amino acids.

This clone was seen only a few times. V and J are TRBV28 and TRBJ2-3, with a possible D match to TRBD2 (6 bases). The CDR3 has 14 residues. Germline CDR1 reads MDHEN; CDR2 reads SYDVKM. Trimming left V 5 bases short and J 0 bases short, with 9 bases between. CDR3 DNA sequence: TGTGCCAGCAGTGGGGGGACTAGCACAGATACGCAGTATTTT. It is translated as CASSGGTSTDTQYF.

The table lists this clone with a few counts. CDR3 sequence: CALTTPYPTYEQYF. Written as DNA, the CDR3 is TGTGCCTTGACGACACCCTATCCCACCTACGAGCAGTACTTC. The rearrangement uses TRBV30 and TRBJ2-7, with no clear D. CDR1 GTSNPN and CDR2 SVGIG come from the germline V gene (reference sequence). This CDR3 has 14 amino acids. Trimming took 7 bases from V and 2 from J, leaving 18 bases between them.

The chain carries TRBV6-5 and TRBJ2-7; D is unresolved. CDR1 and CDR2 from the germline V gene are MNHEY and SVGAGI. The CDR3 covers 14 residues. Trimming stripped 0 bases from V and 3 bases from J, with 9 bases between. The CDR3 nucleotides are TGTGCCAGCAGTTACTCGGGCACAAACTACGAGCAGTACTTC. This translates into CASSYSGTNYEQYF.

The chain combines TRBV12-5 with TRBJ1-6, with 9 bases matching TRBD1. The J segment lost 10 bases and the V segment lost 5 bases, leaving 9 bases of the junction unmatched. The CDR3 runs to 15 residues. Looked up from germline, CDR1 is LGHNT and CDR2 is FRNRAP. The CDR3 spells CASGDSPGQGSPLHF. DNA for the CDR3: TGTGCTAGTGGTGACTCTCCGGGACAGGGATCACCCCTCCACTTT.

The chain is built from TRBV12-3 or TRBV12-4 and TRBJ1-1; D remains unclear. The CDR3 has 13 residues. V was trimmed by 5 bases and J by 1 base, leaving 8 bases between them. For the CDR3, the DNA is TGTGCCAGCAGTATGCGAAGGAACACTGAAGCTTTCTTT. It yields the protein CASSMRRNTEAFF.

The rearrangement uses TRBV19 and TRBJ1-4; TRBD1 aligns across 9 bases. J gave up 5 bases and V 9 bases, and 7 bases lay outside the gene matches. This CDR3 has 14 amino acids. Germline V lookup: CDR1 LNHDA, CDR2 SQIVND (reference sequence). The CDR3: CASSSGQGNEKLFF. Here the CDR3 DNA reads TGTGCCAGCTCCTCGGGACAGGGAAATGAAAAACTGTTTTTT.